Sequencing of this TCR beta chain was carried out in a study of blood T cell repertoires in COVID-19. Per the germline V gene, CDR1 is MNHNS and CDR2 is SASEGT. The CDR3 covers 17 residues. V was pared by 4 bases and J by 2 bases, with 12 bases of the junction left unmatched. Sequencing was performed with immunoSEQ multiplex PCR; in TCRdb, only in-frame clones are kept and a portion is missing. The data contain roughly 200,000 clones, roughly 73% of them singletons. The sequencing sample was made of peripheral blood. The receptor comes from a woman at least 80 years old with active or convalescent COVID-19. This chain uses TRBV6-1 with TRBJ1-1, with TRBD1 matching 8 bases. The CDR3 DNA is TGTGCCAGCAGTGGCCAACGACAGGGGCCCTCAAACACTGAAGCTTTCTTT. This sequence encodes CASSGQRQGPSNTEAFF.